The source of this T cell receptor (beta chain) is a study of T cell responses to AZD1222 COVID-19 vaccine. Background on the study: Second-dose recipients at about 4 or about 12 weeks were treated as one pooled group.

Trimming left V 5 bases short and J 3 bases short, with 11 bases between. The CDR3 covers 13 residues. The germline V gene encodes CDR1 SEHNR and CDR2 FQNEAQ (reference sequence). General observations from the study: Repertoires in all cases were sampled only once the peak T cell response had passed. Females made up more of the donors, who were largely white British, and clonal diversity may have come out too low.

Using immunoSEQ multiplex PCR, the repertoire was profiled, and TCRdb retains in-frame clones only, with some absent. The table has approximately 100,000 clones, about 89% seen once. As for this clone: Antigen specificity is unknown.

This clonotype originated in an adult in good health. This specimen was peripheral blood, taken on day 0 of AZD1222 vaccination. The V and J genes are TRBV7-9 and TRBJ2-7; weak D call: TRBD1 (5 bases). This CDR3 is CASSTRVGYEQYF. As DNA, the CDR3 is TGTGCCAGCAGCACCAGGGTTGGCTACGAGCAGTACTTC.